This T cell receptor (beta chain) was documented in a study of T cells in Graves' hyperthyroidism and ophthalmopathy. In its sample, this clonotype was seen a few times. Its antigen is unidentified. General study points: Ophthalmopathy, which appeared later, was predicted by the model a median 6.5 months before onset.

From germline, CDR1 is MNHNS and CDR2 SASEGT. This CDR3 has 14 amino acids. The V and J ends lost 4 bases and 7 bases respectively, with 16 bases between them. Amplified regions were TCR beta CDR3 sequences from RNA transcripts. First-round RT-PCR targeting the TCR CDR3 was performed with the HTBI primer set. From the multiplex PCR reads, TCRdb called clonotypes with MiXCR, one entry per CDR3 protein. The sample holds 300,000 to 400,000 distinct CDR3 sequences, over 10% seen once. The rearrangement joins TRBV6-1 to TRBJ2-5; TRBD2 might be the D (6 bases). Sequences were obtained from blood. This TCR came from a woman aged 18-35 years with Graves' hyperthyroidism. DNA for the CDR3: TGTGCCAGCAGTGCCTGGGGACTCGAGGGGACCCAGTACTTC. It encodes CASSAWGLEGTQYF.